This entry lists 19 T cell receptor beta chains sequenced from one sample in a study of T cell clones after liver transplantation. Repertoires were generated with immunoSEQ multiplex PCR, while TCRdb's copy carries only in-frame clones and drops some. The sample contains tens of thousands of clones, 71% of which appear only once. Source: CD4+ T cells from blood, taken before liver transplant. Receptors were obtained from a human donor who received a liver transplant.

The CDR3 nucleotides are TGTGCCAGCAGTTCAATGGGGGGGCTAGCTATAAATCAGCCCCAGCATTTT. This translates into CASSSMGGLAINQPQHF. V is TRBV28 and J is TRBJ1-5; a possible D gene is TRBD1 (6 bases). V was shortened by 4 bases and J by 4 bases, with 20 bases between the two germline ends. The germline CDR1 and CDR2 sequences are MDHEN and SYDVKM. The CDR3 is made up of 17 amino acids.

The rearrangement joins TRBV2 to TRBJ1-1, with 7 bases fitting TRBD1. Germline V gene data show CDR1 as SNHLY and CDR2 as FYNNEI. The CDR3 consists of 14 residues. V was pared by 6 bases and J by 5 bases, with 9 bases of the junction left unmatched. CDR3 loop: CASRPQGIGTEAFF. CDR3 sequence (DNA): TGTGCCAGCAGGCCACAGGGGATTGGGACTGAAGCTTTCTTT.

The chain employs TRBV10-3 and TRBJ2-5; possible D gene TRBD1, 6 bases. CDR1 and CDR2 from the germline V gene are ENHRY and SYGVKD. V was cut by 10 bases and J by 2 bases, with 17 bases left in between. The CDR3 spans 14 residues. The CDR3 sequence is CATAFGGQQETQYF. The CDR3 DNA follows: TGTGCCACCGCTTTCGGCGGACAGCAAGAGACCCAGTACTTC.

This clone has at least ten counts. This chain connects TRBV19 to TRBJ1-4; D remains unclear. CDR1 and CDR2 from the germline V gene are LNHDA and SQIVND (reference sequence). V was pared by 5 bases and J by 3 bases, with 10 bases between. The CDR3 contains 14 residues. The CDR3 sequence: CASSLFSANEKLFF. DNA for the CDR3: TGTGCCAGTAGTTTATTCTCGGCTAATGAAAAACTGTTTTTT.

There are many counts of this clone. The DNA of the CDR3 is TGCAGTGTAGAGGGATGGTACGAGCAGTACTTC. Protein sequence: CSVEGWYEQYF. The chain combines TRBV20-1 with TRBJ2-7; perhaps TRBD2 as D (5 bases). From germline, CDR1 is DFQATT and CDR2 SNEGSKA (reference sequence). The CDR3 has 11 residues. Deletions cut 7 bases from V and 4 bases from J, with 11 bases between.

This clone was seen more than once but under ten times. Other DNA sequences within the sample encode an identical CDR3. The chain couples TRBV7-9 to TRBJ2-3; 12 nucleotides align to TRBD2. The junction had 7 bases not matched to a gene; V was cut back by 5 bases and J by 1 base. Germline V gene sequence: CDR1 SEHNR, CDR2 FQNEAQ (reference sequence). The CDR3 spans 17 residues. In nucleotides, the CDR3 is TGTGCCAGCAGCACCTGGACTAGCGGGGTGCGCACAGATACGCAGTATTTT. This gives the protein CASSTWTSGVRTDTQYF.

This clone was found once. The CDR3 bases are TGTGCCTGGAGTCTCTGGGGGGTCTCCTACGAGCAGTACTTC. Translating it yields CAWSLWGVSYEQYF. The chain carries TRBV30 and TRBJ2-7; possibly TRBD2 for D (6 bases). The CDR3 extends over 14 amino acids. V lost 2 bases, J lost 0 bases, and 11 bases lay in between. Germline V gives CDR1 GTSNPN, CDR2 SVGIG (reference sequence).

This clone came up a few times. This chain joins TRBV30 and TRBJ1-2; D gene ambiguous. This CDR3 comprises 16 residues. The V gene lost 2 bases and the J gene lost 1 base, with 17 bases spanning the gap. CDR1 and CDR2 (germline): GTSNPN, SVGIG (reference sequence). CDR3 bases: TGTGCCTGGAGTAAGGCGCTTCTACTAGATAACTATGGCTACACCTTC. It specifies CAWSKALLLDNYGYTF.

The chain links TRBV6-5 to TRBJ2-2; 9 nucleotides align to TRBD1. CDR1 and CDR2 (germline): MNHEY, SVGAGI. The V and J ends lost 6 bases and 4 bases, in that order; junction bases with no gene match: 3. There are 14 residues in the CDR3. The CDR3 loop is CASSRTGVTGELFF. Here the CDR3 DNA reads TGTGCCAGCAGCCGGACAGGGGTCACCGGGGAGCTGTTTTTT.

This clone was counted between two and nine times. The rearrangement links TRBV29-1 to TRBJ2-7, with TRBD2 identical over 7 bases. Germline CDR1 SQVTM, CDR2 ANQGSEA. This CDR3 contains 12 residues. V was pared by 6 bases and J by 5 bases, with 7 bases of the junction left unmatched. The CDR3 nucleotides are TGCAGCGTAACCGGGACTAAAGACGAGCAGTACTTC. It codes for CSVTGTKDEQYF.

The chain recombines TRBV5-4 with TRBJ2-3; D is unresolved. The V and J ends lost 4 bases and 3 bases respectively, with 6 bases between them. Germline loops: CDR1 SGHNT, CDR2 YYREEE (reference sequence). The CDR3 totals 12 residues. CDR3 nucleotide sequence: TGTGCCAGCAGCCGCCTAACAGATACGCAGTATTTT. It translates to CASSRLTDTQYF.

This chain joins TRBV2 and TRBJ1-5, with D perhaps TRBD1 (5 bases). Germline CDR1 and CDR2: SNHLY and FYNNEI. Trimming stripped 3 bases from V and 8 bases from J, with 8 bases between. This CDR3 is 12 amino acids long. This chain's CDR3 is CASSDPGKPQHF. Here the CDR3 DNA reads TGTGCCAGCAGTGACCCAGGGAAGCCCCAGCATTTT.

The V call is TRBV7-2, the J call TRBJ1-6; the D gene is possibly TRBD1 (6 bases). CDR1 SGHTA and CDR2 FQGNSA come from the germline V gene. The germline V and J ends were trimmed by 1 base and 5 bases, with 9 bases remaining between them. The CDR3 is made up of 15 amino acids. The CDR3 protein is CASSLVGTHNSPLHF. The CDR3 nucleotides are TGTGCCAGCAGCTTAGTAGGGACACATAATTCACCCCTCCACTTT. Full variable domain (remainder filled in from reference TRBV7-2 and TRBJ1-6): GAGVSQSPSNKVTEKGKDVELRCDPISGHTALYWYRQSLGQGLEFLIYFQGNSAPDKSGLPSDRFSAERTGGSVSTLTIQRTQQEDSAVYLCASSLVGTHNSPLHFGNGTRLTVT.

This clone was counted once. The chain carries TRBV11-2 and TRBJ2-3, with 10 bases that match TRBD1. The CDR3 contains 15 residues. Germline V gene sequence: CDR1 SGHAT, CDR2 FQNNGV. The J segment lost 2 bases and the V segment lost 4 bases, leaving 3 bases of the junction unmatched. CDR3 loop: CASSSGQGVTDTQYF. The CDR3 nucleotides are TGTGCCAGCAGCTCCGGACAGGGGGTCACAGATACGCAGTATTTT.

The chain combines TRBV16 with TRBJ1-2; D unclear. Germline V CDR1 and CDR2: KGHSY, FQNENV. There are 15 residues in the CDR3. Trimming took off 0 bases at V and 4 bases at J, with 12 bases between the two ends. For the CDR3, the DNA is TGTGCCAGCAGCCAATCGTCCACGACGGGCTATGGCTACACCTTC. Protein sequence: CASSQSSTTGYGYTF.

The chain carries TRBV30 and TRBJ2-2; maybe TRBD1 (5 bases). Looked up from germline, CDR1 is GTSNPN and CDR2 is SVGIG (reference sequence). With 3 bases removed from V and 6 bases from J, the gap between germline ends came to 14 bases. The CDR3 spans 14 residues. The CDR3 DNA reads TGTGCCTGGAGCAGGCCAGGGTCGTCCGGGGAGCTGTTTTTT. It translates to CAWSRPGSSGELFF.

The chain is built from TRBV6-6 and TRBJ2-1, with a possible D match to TRBD2 (6 bases). Trimming shortened V by 7 bases and J by 0 bases, and 13 bases separated the two germline ends. CDR1 MNHNY and CDR2 SVGAGI come from the germline V gene (reference sequence). The CDR3 has 15 amino acids. The CDR3 reads CASTPHGSSYNEQFF. Here the CDR3 DNA reads TGTGCCAGCACTCCCCACGGGAGCTCCTACAATGAGCAGTTCTTC.

This rearrangement joins TRBV19 to TRBJ1-5, with TRBD1 matching 9 bases. The CDR3 runs 15 residues. CDR1 LNHDA and CDR2 SQIVND come from the germline V gene (reference sequence). The V and J ends lost 3 bases and 2 bases, in that order; junction bases with no gene match: 2. This chain's CDR3 is CASSIDRGGNQPQHF. In nucleotides, the CDR3 is TGTGCCAGTAGTATTGACAGGGGGGGCAATCAGCCCCAGCATTTT.

This clone appeared once. The genes are TRBV30 and TRBJ1-2, with no clear D. CDR1 GTSNPN and CDR2 SVGIG come from the germline V gene (reference sequence). V lost 7 bases, J lost 8 bases, and 20 bases lay in between. The CDR3 length is 13 residues. CDR3 sequence: CAFTLSGLWGYTF. In DNA form, the CDR3 reads TGTGCCTTTACCCTAAGTGGACTGTGGGGCTACACCTTC.